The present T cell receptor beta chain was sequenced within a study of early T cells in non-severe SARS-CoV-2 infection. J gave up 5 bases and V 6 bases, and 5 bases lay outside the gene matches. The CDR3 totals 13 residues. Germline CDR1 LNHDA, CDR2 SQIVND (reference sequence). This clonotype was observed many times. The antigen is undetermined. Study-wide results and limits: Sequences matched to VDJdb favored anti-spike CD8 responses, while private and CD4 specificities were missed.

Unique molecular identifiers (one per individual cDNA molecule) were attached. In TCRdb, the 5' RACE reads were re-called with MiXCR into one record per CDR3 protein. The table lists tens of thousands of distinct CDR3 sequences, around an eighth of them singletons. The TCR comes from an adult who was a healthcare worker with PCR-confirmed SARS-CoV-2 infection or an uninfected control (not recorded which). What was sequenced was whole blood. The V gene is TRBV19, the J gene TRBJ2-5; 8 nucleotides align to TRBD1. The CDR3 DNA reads TGTGCCAGTAGCGGACAGGGTGGGGAGACCCAGTACTTC. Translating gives CASSGQGGETQYF. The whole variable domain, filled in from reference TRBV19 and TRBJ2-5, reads DGGITQSPKYLFRKEGQNVTLSCEQNLNHDAMYWYRQDPGQGLRLIYYSQIVNDFQKGDIAEGYSVSREKKESFPLTVTSAQKNPTAFYLCASSGQGGETQYFGPGTRLLVL.